The 18 T cell receptor beta chains below were found in one sample sequenced in a study of OX40 agonist ivuxolimab in advanced cancers. Using immunoSEQ multiplex PCR, the repertoire was profiled, and TCRdb retains in-frame clones only, with some absent. The sample shows tens of thousands of clones, about 93% of them seen only once. Here the sequenced sample was CD4+ or CD8+ T cells sorted from blood, taken in a trial of the OX40 agonist ivuxolimab. The receptors stem from an adult with an advanced solid tumor such as melanoma, head and neck, liver or kidney cancer.

The V gene is TRBV18, the J gene TRBJ1-2, with D possibly being TRBD1 (5 bases). Trimming pared 4 bases from V and 14 bases from J, leaving 14 bases between. Germline values: CDR1 KGHSH, CDR2 LQKENI. This CDR3 region has 11 residues. The CDR3 DNA reads as TGTGCCAGCTCACGGGACGGTCTCGTAACCTTC. Translated: CASSRDGLVTF.

J is TRBJ1-4 and V is TRBV6-1; D gene uncertain. Germline V gene lookup returns CDR1 MNHNS and CDR2 SASEGT. Trimming shortened V by 7 bases and J by 4 bases, and 16 bases separated the two germline ends. The length of the CDR3 is 15 residues. The CDR3 here is CASNILAGNNEKLFF. CDR3 coding DNA: TGTGCCAGCAATATACTAGCGGGCAATAATGAAAAACTGTTTTTT.

The V call is TRBV6-6, the J call TRBJ2-7; TRBD1 matches at 9 bases. J gave up 3 bases and V 10 bases, and 10 bases lay outside the gene matches. Germline V CDR1 and CDR2: MNHNY, SVGAGI (reference sequence). The CDR3 totals 14 residues. The CDR3 coding sequence is TGTGCCAAAACCCCCGGGACAGGGATCTACGAGCAGTACTTC. This encodes CAKTPGTGIYEQYF.

This clone has just one count. This chain's CDR3 is CASSRASGGYNEQFF. CDR3 DNA sequence: TGTGCCAGCAGTAGGGCTAGCGGGGGATACAATGAGCAGTTCTTC. The chain carries TRBV7-2 and TRBJ2-1; TRBD2 agrees at 10 bases. The V segment lost 6 bases and the J segment 4 bases; nucleotides outside the gene matches: 6. Germline CDR1 is SGHTA and CDR2 is FQGNSA. CDR3 length: 15 residues.

This chain connects TRBV11-1 to TRBJ2-2, with no clear D. CDR1 and CDR2 (germline): SGHAT, FQDESV (reference sequence). The CDR3 totals 12 residues. V was pared by 1 base and J by 6 bases, with 3 bases between. CDR3 in amino acids: CASSLVPGELFF. As DNA, the CDR3 is TGTGCCAGCAGCTTAGTGCCCGGGGAGCTGTTTTTT.

DNA of the CDR3: TGTGCCAGCAGCTTGGGCGGGAGTTGGAAAGAGCAGTACTTC. The encoded protein is CASSLGGSWKEQYF. The J gene is TRBJ2-7, the V gene TRBV11-3; 7 bases are shared with TRBD2. Per germline, CDR1 SGHNT and CDR2 YENEEA. The CDR3 spans 14 residues. The V segment lost 3 bases and the J segment 7 bases; nucleotides outside the gene matches: 9.

This sequence joins TRBV29-1 and TRBJ2-2, with D perhaps matching TRBD2 (6 bases). The germline V gene encodes CDR1 SQVTM and CDR2 ANQGSEA. The CDR3 covers 13 residues. Trimming stripped 4 bases from V and 7 bases from J, with 13 bases between. CDR3 DNA sequence: TGCAGCGTTGTAGGAGGGCCGGGCGGGGAGCTGTTTTTT. Amino acids: CSVVGGPGGELFF.

The V and J genes are TRBV19 and TRBJ2-3; D perhaps matches TRBD2 (6 bases). V was clipped by 5 bases and J by 4 bases, with 10 bases between them. The CDR3 is made up of 13 amino acids. Germline CDR1 is LNHDA and CDR2 is SQIVND (reference sequence). The CDR3 bases are TGTGCCAGTAGTCGGACGGGGGCAGATACGCAGTATTTT. Its translation is CASSRTGADTQYF.

The V gene is TRBV7-9, the J gene TRBJ1-2; the D is unclear. The CDR3 runs to 13 residues. Germline lookup yields CDR1 SEHNR and CDR2 FQNEAQ (reference sequence). Trimming shortened V by 4 bases and J by 7 bases, and 13 bases separated the two germline ends. Here the CDR3 reads CASSSTEVGGYTF. The CDR3 bases are TGTGCCAGCAGCTCAACCGAGGTGGGTGGCTACACCTTC. The whole variable domain, remainder taken from reference TRBV7-9 and TRBJ1-2, is DTGVSQNPRHKITKRGQNVTFRCDPISEHNRLYWYRQTLGQGPEFLTYFQNEAQLEKSRLLSDRFSAERPKGSFSTLEIQRTEQGDSAMYLCASSSTEVGGYTFGSGTRLTVV.

The chain carries TRBV2 and TRBJ2-4; no clear D. V lost 4 bases and J 8 bases, leaving 12 bases between the germline ends. The CDR3 contains 13 residues. Germline V gene data show CDR1 as SNHLY and CDR2 as FYNNEI. The CDR3 reads CASSGGSSDIQYF. Here the CDR3 DNA reads TGTGCCAGCAGTGGAGGCAGCTCAGACATTCAGTACTTC.

This chain uses TRBV27 with TRBJ2-3, with D unclear. V lost 0 bases and J lost 1, with 2 bases in between. The CDR3 has 13 residues. Germline CDR1 reads MNHEY; CDR2 reads SMNVEV (reference sequence). The CDR3 sequence is CASSLSRTDTQYF. In DNA form, the CDR3 reads TGTGCCAGCAGTTTATCCCGCACAGATACGCAGTATTTT.

The CDR3 DNA reads TGTGCCAGCAGTTTTGGCCGGCTTGGGGGCGAGCAGTACTTC. Its translation: CASSFGRLGGEQYF. The chain uses TRBV28 and TRBJ2-7; D is perhaps TRBD1 or TRBD2 (5 bases each). The CDR3 is 14 amino acids. Between the trimmed V and J ends, which lost 3 bases and 6 bases, there was a span of 15 bases. The V gene's germline CDR1 is MDHEN and CDR2 SYDVKM.

The chain recombines TRBV6-1 with TRBJ2-7, with 9 bases fitting TRBD1. The trim removed 2 bases at V and 2 bases at J, leaving 4 bases unmatched. Germline assignment: CDR1 MNHNS and CDR2 SASEGT. The CDR3 has 15 amino acids. CDR3 region: CASSELGTGPYEQYF. The CDR3, as DNA: TGTGCCAGCAGTGAACTCGGGACAGGGCCCTACGAGCAGTACTTC.

This clone has just one count. The CDR3 DNA reads TGTGCCAGCAGTGAAAATCGGCGAATGGTTGGCTACACCTTC. This encodes CASSENRRMVGYTF. This chain connects TRBV6-1 to TRBJ1-2; D remains unclear. The germline gives CDR1 MNHNS, CDR2 SASEGT. Trimming cost V 2 bases and J 7 bases, with 14 bases left between them. This CDR3 is built from 14 residues.

The gene calls are TRBV18 and TRBJ2-1; the D gene is possibly TRBD2 (5 bases). The CDR3 is 15 residues long. CDR1 and CDR2 from the germline V gene are KGHSH and LQKENI. Trimming removed 2 bases from V and 7 bases from J, with 15 bases in between. The CDR3 reads CASSPRESVYNEQFF. The CDR3 nucleotides read TGTGCCAGCTCACCAAGGGAGTCGGTTTATAATGAGCAGTTCTTC.

This clone occurred once. The rearrangement links TRBV6-1 to TRBJ2-2; D is unclear. This CDR3 is 13 amino acids long. The germline V gene has CDR1 MNHNS and CDR2 SASEGT. The ends were cut back, 9 bases at V and 0 bases at J, with 8 bases in the middle. CDR3 sequence reads: CASSPPNTGELFF. The CDR3 DNA reads TGTGCCAGTTCCCCACCGAACACCGGGGAGCTGTTTTTT.

V is TRBV30 and J is TRBJ2-3, with 10 bases fitting TRBD2. Germline lookup yields CDR1 GTSNPN and CDR2 SVGIG (reference sequence). The ends lost 2 bases at V and 6 bases at J; junction bases unmatched: 8. This CDR3 has 15 amino acids. As DNA, the CDR3 is TGTGCCTGGAGTCGTACGACTAGCGGGTATGATACGCAGTATTTT. Its protein product is CAWSRTTSGYDTQYF.

V usage is TRBV7-3 and J usage is TRBJ2-1; a possible D gene is TRBD2 (6 bases). V lost 6 bases, J lost 4 bases, and 13 bases lay in between. CDR1 and CDR2 (germline): SGHTA, FQGTGA. The CDR3 has 14 amino acids. CDR3 nucleotides: TGTGCCAGCAGTCCGGGACTTTCTTACAATGAGCAGTTCTTC. The encoded protein is CASSPGLSYNEQFF. The entire variable domain, with the rest obtained from reference TRBV7-3 and TRBJ2-1, is as follows: GAGVSQTPSNKVTEKGKYVELRCDPISGHTALYWYRQSLGQGPEFLIYFQGTGAADDSGLPNDRFFAVRPEGSVSTLKIQRTERGDSAVYLCASSPGLSYNEQFFGPGTRLTVL.